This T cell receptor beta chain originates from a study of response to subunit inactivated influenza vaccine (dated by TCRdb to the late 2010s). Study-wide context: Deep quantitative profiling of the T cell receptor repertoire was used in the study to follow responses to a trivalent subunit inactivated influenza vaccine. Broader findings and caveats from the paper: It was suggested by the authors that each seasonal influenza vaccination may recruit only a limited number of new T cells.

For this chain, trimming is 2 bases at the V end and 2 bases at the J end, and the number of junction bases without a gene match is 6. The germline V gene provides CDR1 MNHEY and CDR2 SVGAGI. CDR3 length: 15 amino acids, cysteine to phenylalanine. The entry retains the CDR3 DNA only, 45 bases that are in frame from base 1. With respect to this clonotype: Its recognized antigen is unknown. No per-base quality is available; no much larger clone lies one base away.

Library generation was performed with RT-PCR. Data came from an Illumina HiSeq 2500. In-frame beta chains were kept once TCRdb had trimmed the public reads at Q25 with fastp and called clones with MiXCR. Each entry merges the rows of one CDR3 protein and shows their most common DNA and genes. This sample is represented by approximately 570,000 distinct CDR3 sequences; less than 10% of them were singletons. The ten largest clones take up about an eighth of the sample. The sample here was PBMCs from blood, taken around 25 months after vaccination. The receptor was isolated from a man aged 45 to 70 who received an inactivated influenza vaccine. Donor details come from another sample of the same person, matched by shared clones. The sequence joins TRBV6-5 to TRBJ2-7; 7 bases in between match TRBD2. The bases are TGTGCCAGCAGTTACGATTCTAGCGGTACCTACGAGCAGTACTTC. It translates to CASSYDSSGTYEQYF.